The rows below give T cell receptor beta chains drawn from one sample of a study of T cell responses to AZD1222 COVID-19 vaccine. TCRdb keeps only in-frame clones here, not all; method: immunoSEQ multiplex PCR. The repertoire holds 100,000 to 150,000 clones, with 85% to 90% as singletons. Sequences were derived from peripheral blood, sampled 28 days after the second AZD1222 dose. These receptors were taken from an adult who received the AZD1222 COVID-19 vaccine. Each CDR3 is given with its conserved first and last residue. Fields, in order: V gene, J gene, D gene, clone size, CDR3 DNA, CDR3 protein. A D gene is named only where the DNA matches it firmly. Clone size is shown for a subset of rows, as once, few, many or a class of expanded clone.

>TRBV7-8|TRBJ2-1|TRBD2|.
TGTGCCAGCAGCCCTCTAGCCCGACTAGCCCGGGCGGGTGAGCAGTTCTTC
CASSPLARLARAGEQFF
>TRBV12-3/TRBV12-4|TRBJ1-5|.|.
TGTGCCAGCAGTTTCGTCACCAATCAGCCCCAGCATTTT
CASSFVTNQPQHF
>TRBV3-1/TRBV3-2|TRBJ1-6|.|.
TGTGCCAGCAGGGCAGGGGTTTATAATTCACCCCTCCACTTT
CASRAGVYNSPLHF
>TRBV27|TRBJ1-6|.|.
TGTGCCAGCAGAGATACGGACGCCTATAATTCACCCCTCCACTTT
CASRDTDAYNSPLHF
>TRBV4-1|TRBJ1-2|.|.
TGCGCCAGCAGCCCAACGGCGGTTAGGGGCGGCTACACCTTC
CASSPTAVRGGYTF
>TRBV6-6|TRBJ2-1|TRBD2|.
TGTGCCAGCAGTCCCCCGCGCGGACTAGCGGGCTACAATGAGCAGTTCTTC
CASSPPRGLAGYNEQFF
>TRBV28|TRBJ1-2|.|.
TGTGCCAGCAGTTTACCAGAAAACTATGGCTACACCTTC
CASSLPENYGYTF
>TRBV30|TRBJ1-3|.|.
TGTGCCTGGACTATGACGGATGGAAACACCATATATTTT
CAWTMTDGNTIYF
>TRBV6-1|TRBJ1-2|.|.
TGTGCCAGCAGTGATCCATGGGGGGGCTACACCTTC
CASSDPWGGYTF
>TRBV5-4|TRBJ2-3|.|.
TGTGCCAGCAATCCGGACGGCCTTCTCACAGATACGCAGTATTTT
CASNPDGLLTDTQYF
>TRBV10-3|TRBJ1-1|.|.
TGTGCCATCAGTGAGTCCGCAGCTCACACTGAAGCTTTCTTT
CAISESAAHTEAFF
>TRBV28|TRBJ1-4|.|.
TGTGCCAGCAGCGTCAATGGGGGTAACGAAAAACTGTTTTTT
CASSVNGGNEKLFF
>TRBV3-1/TRBV3-2|TRBJ1-6|.|once
TGTGCCAGCAGCCAAGGGACAGCCAATTCACCCCTCCACTTT
CASSQGTANSPLHF
>TRBV6-4|TRBJ2-1|TRBD2|few
TGTGCCAGCAGTAGCGGGGGGGCTCGGTACAATGAGCAGTTCTTC
CASSSGGARYNEQFF
>TRBV7-2|TRBJ2-5|.|.
TGTGCCAGCAGCTTAGTGGGCCGCCAAGAGACCCAGTACTTC
CASSLVGRQETQYF
>TRBV19|TRBJ2-7|.|.
TGTGCCAGCGGGGGAGGGGGAAGGGAGCAGTACTTC
CASGGGGREQYF
>TRBV5-1|TRBJ1-3|.|.
TGCGCCAGCAGCTCTGATTCCAGGGGTGGAAACACCATATATTTT
CASSSDSRGGNTIYF
>TRBV28|TRBJ1-1|.|once
TGTGCCAGCACTAACTCTCAGATCAACACTGAAGCTTTCTTT
CASTNSQINTEAFF
>TRBV6-5|TRBJ2-1|TRBD1|.
TGTGCCAGCAGCCCCGGGACAGGGCCCCTTTATTGGTTCTTC
CASSPGTGPLYWFF
>TRBV18|TRBJ2-5|TRBD1|.
TGTGCCAGCTCACCACGCCCGGGACAGGGGGCTGCAGAGACCCAGTACTTC
CASSPRPGQGAAETQYF
>TRBV6-5|TRBJ2-7|TRBD1|.
TGTGCCAGCAACCCAACTCGGACAGGGTTCTACGAGCAGTACTTC
CASNPTRTGFYEQYF
>TRBV2|TRBJ2-5|.|.
TGTGCCAGCAGTGAACGGCGACCCATCCAAGAGACCCAGTACTTC
CASSERRPIQETQYF
>TRBV6-1|TRBJ2-6|.|.
TGTGCCAGCAGTGAAAGGCCAGGAGGGAACTCTGGGGCCAACGTCCTGACTTTC
CASSERPGGNSGANVLTF
>TRBV7-2|TRBJ1-5|.|.
TGTGCCAGCAGCACCCTAGGGGGGCCGGGTCAGCCCCAGCATTTT
CASSTLGGPGQPQHF
>TRBV5-1|TRBJ1-4|.|.
TGCGCCAGCAGCGAAATGGGATTGGAAAATGAAAAACTGTTTTTT
CASSEMGLENEKLFF
>TRBV10-3|TRBJ2-3|.|.
TGTGCCATAACAGGAGACACAGATACGCAGTATTTT
CAITGDTDTQYF
>TRBV4-1|TRBJ2-7|.|.
TGCGCCAGCAGCCAAGATCCCACCGAGCAGGGGACCTACGAGCAGTACTTC
CASSQDPTEQGTYEQYF
>TRBV30|TRBJ1-2|.|.
TGTGCCTGGACTCCGCTCGTCAGGGTGCGGGGGGATGGCTACACCTTC
CAWTPLVRVRGDGYTF
>TRBV5-1|TRBJ1-3|.|.
TGCGCCAGCAGCGCACAGGGCCTTGGAGGAAACACCATATATTTT
CASSAQGLGGNTIYF